Listed here are 24 T cell receptor beta chains from one sample, sequenced in a study of Graves' ophthalmopathy and Graves' hyperthyroidism. As the template, RNA transcripts were used to amplify TCR beta CDR3 regions. Following a first-round RT-PCR that used HTBI primers, a second-round multiplex PCR was carried out. MiXCR, applied by TCRdb to the multiplex PCR reads, yields one record per CDR3 protein. The data contain roughly 500,000 distinct CDR3 sequences, around 14% of them singletons. The sample was blood. All receptors come from a woman in her thirties with Graves' ophthalmopathy.

In its sample, this clonotype was seen many times. The chain carries TRBV9 and TRBJ1-2; no firm D call. The CDR3 runs to 13 residues. Trimming cost V 6 bases and J 3 bases, with 12 bases left between them. The germline V gene encodes CDR1 SGDLS and CDR2 YYNGEE. In DNA form, the CDR3 reads TGTGCCAGCAAGGGCCGGCCCGACTATGGCTACACCTTC. Protein product: CASKGRPDYGYTF. The variable domain in full, with the rest retrieved from reference TRBV9 and TRBJ1-2, is DSGVTQTPKHLITATGQRVTLRCSPRSGDLSVYWYQQSLDQGLQFLIQYYNGEERAKGNILERFSAQQFPDLHSELNLSSLELGDSALYFCASKGRPDYGYTFGSGTRLTVV.

This clonotype was seen a few times. V gene TRBV5-6 combines with J gene TRBJ2-7; D perhaps matches TRBD1 (6 bases). CDR3 length: 14 amino acids. CDR1 and CDR2 (germline): SGHDT, YYEEEE. Trimming pared 4 bases from V and 2 bases from J, leaving 13 bases between. Here the CDR3 DNA reads TGTGCCAGCAGCCCGGACAGACATCCCTACGAGCAGTACTTC. Residues: CASSPDRHPYEQYF.

The CDR3 is CASTDTLYGYTF. For the CDR3, the DNA is TGTGCCAGCACCGATACACTTTATGGCTACACCTTC. The V gene is TRBV6-1, the J gene TRBJ1-2; D unresolved. The V end lost 7 bases, the J end lost 5 bases, and 11 bases lay between the germline ends. Germline V gene data show CDR1 as MNHNS and CDR2 as SASEGT. The CDR3 extends over 12 amino acids.

In this sample, this clonotype turned up many times. The chain links TRBV5-5 to TRBJ1-5, with TRBD1 identical over 8 bases. V shed 1 base and J 0 bases; nucleotides not matched to a gene: 3. In germline, CDR1 is SGHKS, CDR2 YYEKEE (reference sequence). The CDR3 extends over 16 amino acids. The CDR3 loop is CASSLITGGSNQPQHF. CDR3 coding DNA: TGTGCCAGCAGCTTGATAACAGGGGGTAGCAATCAGCCCCAGCATTTT.

In its sample, this clonotype was seen many times. This sequence joins TRBV5-5 and TRBJ1-2, with D uncertain. The germline V and J ends were trimmed by 2 bases and 7 bases, with 15 bases remaining between them. The CDR3 covers 14 residues. CDR1 SGHKS and CDR2 YYEKEE come from the germline V gene (reference sequence). CDR3 nucleotides: TGTGCCAGCAGCTTCGACGGACTTTCTGGTGGCTACACCTTC. Protein product: CASSFDGLSGGYTF.

In its sample, this clonotype was seen a few times. The V call is TRBV30, the J call TRBJ1-1; 8 bases align to TRBD1. The V segment lost 2 bases and the J segment 3 bases; nucleotides outside the gene matches: 5. This CDR3 is built from 14 residues. In germline, CDR1 is GTSNPN, CDR2 SVGIG (reference sequence). The CDR3 DNA reads as TGTGCCTGGAGTTCCAACAGGGGGGACACTGAAGCTTTCTTT. Residues: CAWSSNRGDTEAFF.

This clonotype occurred many times. The rearrangement uses TRBV6-2 or TRBV6-3 and TRBJ2-7, with no clear D. Germline V gives CDR1 MNHEY, CDR2 SVGEGT. The CDR3 is 12 amino acids. V was shortened by 6 bases and J by 5 bases, with 11 bases between the two germline ends. CDR3 protein: CASSPPGHEQYF. The CDR3 DNA follows: TGTGCCAGCAGCCCACCCGGCCACGAGCAGTACTTC.

In this sample, this clonotype is medium-sized (0.01 to 0.1%). This chain uses TRBV27 with TRBJ1-1; D not certain. V gave up 6 bases and J gave up 4 bases, with 9 bases separating them. Germline CDR1 reads MNHEY; CDR2 reads SMNVEV (reference sequence). There are 12 residues in the CDR3. The CDR3 region is CASRKLGTEAFF. CDR3 nucleotides: TGTGCCAGCAGAAAACTGGGCACTGAAGCTTTCTTT.

In this sample, this clonotype turned up many times. The V and J genes are TRBV28 and TRBJ1-2, with D possibly matching TRBD1 (5 bases). Germline assignment: CDR1 MDHEN and CDR2 SYDVKM. The V end was cut by 3 bases, the J end by 6 bases, with 14 bases between. The CDR3 is 14 amino acids. The CDR3 here is CASSFGQGGDGYTF. CDR3 nucleotide sequence: TGTGCCAGCAGTTTTGGCCAGGGAGGTGATGGCTACACCTTC.

A note on this clonotype: A much larger clone is a single base away; this may be a read error. This chain connects TRBV27 to TRBJ2-7, with 8 bases lining up with TRBD2. The CDR3 covers 14 residues. In germline, CDR1 is MNHEY, CDR2 SMNVEV (reference sequence). The CDR3 loop reads CASSNYGGAGELYF. DNA for the CDR3: TGTGCCAGCAGTAACTACGGGGGGGCAGGGGAGCTGTACTTC.

This clonotype was detected only a few times. This sequence joins TRBV29-1 and TRBJ2-5; D unclear. The CDR3 is 11 residues long. The V end lost 2 bases, the J end lost 8 bases, and 9 bases lay between the germline ends. The germline V gene has CDR1 SQVTM and CDR2 ANQGSEA. The CDR3 region has the DNA TGCAGCGTTGAACCCGACGGAACCCAGTACTTC. It is translated as CSVEPDGTQYF.

This clonotype was detected many times. The chain is built from TRBV7-9 and TRBJ2-7, with TRBD1 as a possible D gene (5 bases). Trimming pared 5 bases from V and 3 bases from J, leaving 17 bases between. This CDR3 contains 15 residues. The V gene's germline CDR1 is SEHNR and CDR2 FQNEAQ (reference sequence). The CDR3 bases are TGTGCCAGCAGCCCCACGGTGTTGGGGCGCTACGAGCAGTACTTC. It codes for CASSPTVLGRYEQYF. The full variable domain, rest sourced from reference TRBV7-9 and TRBJ2-7, is DTGVSQNPRHKITKRGQNVTFRCDPISEHNRLYWYRQTLGQGPEFLTYFQNEAQLEKSRLLSDRFSAERPKGSFSTLEIQRTEQGDSAMYLCASSPTVLGRYEQYFGPGTRLTVT.

This clonotype showed up many times. DNA of the CDR3: TGTGCCAGCAGTTCGAACCAAGAGACCCAGTACTTC. Protein sequence: CASSSNQETQYF. This chain joins TRBV28 and TRBJ2-5, with D unclear. Trimming stripped 4 bases from V and 0 bases from J, with 3 bases between. Germline values: CDR1 MDHEN, CDR2 SYDVKM. The CDR3 extends over 12 amino acids.

This clonotype was seen ten or more times. V and J are TRBV27 and TRBJ2-7; D possibly matches TRBD1 or TRBD2 (6 bases each). The ends were cut back, 2 bases at V and 2 bases at J, with 19 bases in the middle. The CDR3 covers 17 residues. Germline loops: CDR1 MNHEY, CDR2 SMNVEV (reference sequence). CDR3 region: CASSLGGGTRRTYEQYF. CDR3 DNA: TGTGCCAGCAGTTTAGGTGGCGGGACACGGCGAACCTACGAGCAGTACTTC.

This clonotype was seen a handful of times. The chain carries TRBV9 and TRBJ2-5; D uncertain. The CDR3 has 12 residues. CDR1 and CDR2 from the germline V gene are SGDLS and YYNGEE. The V end was cut by 3 bases, the J end by 8 bases, with 11 bases between. DNA of the CDR3: TGTGCCAGCAGCGCGTTTTTGGGTACCCAGTACTTC. It is translated as CASSAFLGTQYF.

This clonotype was recorded at least ten times. V is TRBV2 and J is TRBJ1-5; possible D gene TRBD1, 6 bases. Germline V lookup: CDR1 SNHLY, CDR2 FYNNEI. The V end lost 2 bases, the J end lost 3 bases, and 11 bases lay between the germline ends. There are 15 residues in the CDR3. The CDR3 sequence: CASSELQGVNQPQHF. The DNA of the CDR3 is TGTGCCAGCAGTGAACTACAGGGCGTCAATCAGCCCCAGCATTTT.

This clonotype was counted ten times or more. The chain uses TRBV5-1 and TRBJ1-2; D is undetermined. The CDR3 is 12 amino acids. Per the germline V gene, CDR1 is SGHRS and CDR2 is YFSETQ. Between the trimmed V and J ends, which lost 0 bases and 8 bases, there was a span of 8 bases. CDR3: CASSLDTQGYTF. The CDR3 DNA follows: TGCGCCAGCAGCTTGGACACACAGGGCTACACCTTC.

This clonotype was observed many times. J is TRBJ2-5 and V is TRBV24-1; 9 positions match TRBD1. The CDR3 contains 15 residues. The J segment lost 4 bases and the V segment lost 4 bases, leaving 6 bases of the junction unmatched. CDR1 and CDR2 (germline): KGHDR, SFDVKD. The CDR3 reads CATSETGTGRETQYF. CDR3 sequence (DNA): TGTGCCACCAGTGAGACTGGGACAGGGCGAGAGACCCAGTACTTC.

The rearrangement links TRBV5-1 to TRBJ2-7, with D perhaps TRBD2 (6 bases). Germline V gene sequence: CDR1 SGHRS, CDR2 YFSETQ. The CDR3 extends over 16 amino acids. Trimming pared 4 bases from V and 2 bases from J, leaving 19 bases between. DNA of the CDR3: TGCGCCAGCAGCCCGGATCCTAGCGTGGTAGCCTACGAGCAGTACGTC. The encoded protein is CASSPDPSVVAYEQYV.

This chain joins TRBV12-3 or TRBV12-4 and TRBJ2-7; 8 nucleotides agree with TRBD2. The trim removed 9 bases at V and 7 bases at J, leaving 17 bases unmatched. This CDR3 has 15 residues. The CDR3 loop is CASQRGTDPRGEQYF. The CDR3 nucleotides are TGTGCCAGTCAGCGGGGGACTGACCCAAGGGGGGAGCAGTACTTC.

The chain has TRBV27 and TRBJ1-6, with D hard to call. Germline V lookup: CDR1 MNHEY, CDR2 SMNVEV (reference sequence). Trimming stripped 2 bases from V and 7 bases from J, with 6 bases between. CDR3 size: 13 residues. The chain's CDR3 is CASSLALNSPLHF. CDR3 DNA sequence: TGTGCCAGCAGTTTAGCCTTAAATTCACCCCTCCACTTT.

This clonotype occurred many times. V is TRBV28 and J is TRBJ1-1; no definite D call. Trimming stripped 1 base from V and 2 bases from J, with 8 bases between. This CDR3 is 14 amino acids long. Germline assignment: CDR1 MDHEN and CDR2 SYDVKM. The CDR3 coding sequence is TGTGCCAGCAGTTTATTATCCAGCAACACTGAAGCTTTCTTT. Translated: CASSLLSSNTEAFF.

This clonotype has a count of ten or more. The V gene is TRBV9, the J gene TRBJ1-2, with a weak D call TRBD1 (6 bases). Trimming shortened V by 1 base and J by 2 bases, and 9 bases separated the two germline ends. The CDR3 covers 14 residues. CDR1 and CDR2 (germline): SGDLS, YYNGEE. The CDR3 loop is CASSVSGANYGYTF. CDR3 DNA: TGTGCCAGCAGCGTATCAGGGGCGAACTATGGCTACACCTTC.

In its sample, this clonotype was seen many times. The J gene is TRBJ2-7, the V gene TRBV20-1; tentatively, D is TRBD2 (6 bases). Germline assignment: CDR1 DFQATT and CDR2 SNEGSKA (reference sequence). CDR3 length: 13 residues. The V gene lost 3 bases and the J gene lost 3 bases, with 12 bases spanning the gap. CDR3: CSARVAELYEQYF. The CDR3 coding sequence is TGCAGTGCTAGGGTAGCGGAGCTCTACGAGCAGTACTTC.